This T cell receptor beta chain was recovered during a study of T cell changes during pregnancy in multiple sclerosis. The assay was immunoSEQ multiplex PCR, and TCRdb's table has in-frame clones only and misses some. The sample gives about 77,000 clones, around 89% of which show up once; 1.9% is in the top ten. Germline loops: CDR1 MNHNS, CDR2 SASEGT. The CDR3 spans 12 residues. Between the trimmed V and J ends, which lost 3 bases and 5 bases, there was a span of 7 bases. The chain has TRBV6-1 and TRBJ1-2; tentative D call: TRBD1 (5 bases). The receptor was isolated from a female donor with multiple sclerosis, enrolled in a pregnancy study. This material consisted of peripheral blood, taken before pregnancy. The CDR3 protein is CASSDPGYGYTF. CDR3 DNA: TGTGCCAGCAGTGATCCAGGGTATGGCTACACCTTC.